One sample yielded the 14 T cell receptor beta chains listed below, sequenced in a study of control samples from healthy donors and cancer patients. This table comes from immunoSEQ multiplex PCR, and its TCRdb copy is limited to in-frame clones, with some not included. The sample contains about 110,000 clones, around nine tenths of which appear only once. Input material: PBMCs. The receptors originated from an older woman with lung cancer.

V is TRBV6-5 and J is TRBJ1-1; D is unclear. The ends were cut back, 10 bases at V and 1 base at J, with 13 bases in the middle. The V gene's germline CDR1 is MNHEY and CDR2 SVGAGI. The CDR3 is 13 residues long. This CDR3 is CATAGQTNTEAFF. DNA of the CDR3: TGTGCCACCGCGGGCCAAACGAACACTGAAGCTTTCTTT.

The CDR3 region has the DNA TGTGCCAGCAGTAGGGACAGACTAACCTCTGGAAACACCATATATTTT. Translated, it gives CASSRDRLTSGNTIYF. The chain recombines TRBV9 with TRBJ1-3, with TRBD1 matching 7 bases. The CDR3 runs 16 residues. Germline CDR1 and CDR2: SGDLS and YYNGEE. Trimming took 5 bases from V and 0 from J; bases not matched to a gene: 8.

This clone was detected only a few times. The rearrangement joins TRBV4-1 to TRBJ1-5, with 8 bases lining up with TRBD1. Germline lookup yields CDR1 MGHRA and CDR2 YSYEKL. With V trimmed by 4 bases and J by 2 bases, 7 bases remained unmatched. The CDR3 spans 16 residues. The CDR3 loop is CASSRRTGLGNQPQHF. The CDR3 nucleotides read TGCGCCAGCAGCCGCAGGACAGGGTTGGGCAATCAGCCCCAGCATTTT.

This clone has a single count. This chain joins TRBV7-9 and TRBJ1-1, with unresolved D. V was clipped by 0 bases and J by 3 bases, with 11 bases between them. The CDR3 is made up of 15 amino acids. The germline CDR1 and CDR2 sequences are SEHNR and FQNEAQ (reference sequence). The CDR3 region has the DNA TGTGCCAGCAGCTTAGCCCCCGTGGGTGACACTGAAGCTTTCTTT. Its protein product is CASSLAPVGDTEAFF. Drawing the rest from reference TRBV7-9 and TRBJ1-1, the complete variable domain is DTGVSQNPRHKITKRGQNVTFRCDPISEHNRLYWYRQTLGQGPEFLTYFQNEAQLEKSRLLSDRFSAERPKGSFSTLEIQRTEQGDSAMYLCASSLAPVGDTEAFFGQGTRLTVV.

The chain has TRBV6-5 and TRBJ1-2; 8 bases are shared with TRBD1. Germline V gene sequence: CDR1 MNHEY, CDR2 SVGAGI. V lost 6 bases and J lost 2; bases outside the gene matches: 5. The CDR3 length is 14 residues. The CDR3 is CASRTGQENYGYTF. Here the CDR3 DNA reads TGTGCCAGCAGGACGGGACAGGAGAACTATGGCTACACCTTC.

This clone appeared once. The chain links TRBV5-1 to TRBJ2-7; TRBD2 agrees at 9 bases. J gave up 2 bases and V 6 bases, and 9 bases lay outside the gene matches. Looked up from germline, CDR1 is SGHRS and CDR2 is YFSETQ. The CDR3 spans 15 residues. The CDR3 nucleotides are TGCGCCAGCACCGACGGGACTAGCAGGACCTACGAGCAGTACTTC. Protein: CASTDGTSRTYEQYF. The full variable domain, its missing parts supplied by reference TRBV5-1 and TRBJ2-7, is KAGVTQTPRYLIKTRGQQVTLSCSPISGHRSVSWYQQTPGQGLQFLFEYFSETQRNKGNFPGRFSGRQFSNSRSEMNVSTLELGDSALYLCASTDGTSRTYEQYFGPGTRLTVT.

This sequence joins TRBV19 and TRBJ2-1; D is undetermined. This CDR3 contains 11 residues. The germline V gene has CDR1 LNHDA and CDR2 SQIVND (reference sequence). Trimming took 8 bases from V and 3 from J, leaving 5 bases between them. Written as DNA, the CDR3 is TGTGCCAGTTACGGCTACAATGAGCAGTTCTTC. Its protein product is CASYGYNEQFF.

The chain couples TRBV10-3 to TRBJ2-7; the match to TRBD1 covers 10 bases. Germline values: CDR1 ENHRY, CDR2 SYGVKD. V lost 9 bases and J lost 0; bases outside the gene matches: 8. The CDR3 covers 15 residues. CDR3 in DNA: TGTGCCATAGGACAGGGGGGGACCAGCTCCTACGAGCAGTACTTC. Translating gives CAIGQGGTSSYEQYF.

Here the CDR3 DNA reads TGCGCCAGCAGCCAAGTTGTTGGAAGTAATTCACCCCTCCACTTT. It specifies CASSQVVGSNSPLHF. The V call is TRBV4-3, the J call TRBJ1-6; no reliable D call. Trimming took 1 base from V and 6 from J, leaving 10 bases between them. This CDR3 has 15 amino acids. Looked up from germline, CDR1 is LGHNA and CDR2 is YSLEER.

The gene calls are TRBV27 and TRBJ2-5; the D gene is possibly TRBD1 (5 bases). Germline-derived CDR1 and CDR2 are MNHEY and SMNVEV (reference sequence). CDR3 length: 16 amino acids. V lost 1 base and J 2 bases, leaving 14 bases between the germline ends. Here the CDR3 reads CASSLFLGPQQETQYF. CDR3 bases: TGTGCCAGCAGTTTATTCCTGGGGCCGCAACAAGAGACCCAGTACTTC.

This sequence joins TRBV27 and TRBJ1-4, with 7 bases that match TRBD1. Looked up from germline, CDR1 is MNHEY and CDR2 is SMNVEV (reference sequence). The length of the CDR3 is 16 residues. V dropped 4 bases and J dropped 0; count of bases not matched to a gene: 5. The DNA of the CDR3 is TGTGCCAGCAGTTCGAAAACAGGGGCAACTAATGAAAAACTGTTTTTT. Translating gives CASSSKTGATNEKLFF.

V usage is TRBV3-1 (or the pseudogene TRBV3-2) and J usage is TRBJ2-1; 10 positions match TRBD2. The CDR3 has 16 amino acids. Trimming at V came to 1 base and at J to 8 bases, leaving 8 bases not matched to a gene. Germline V lookup: CDR1 LGHDT, CDR2 YNNKEL (reference sequence). The DNA for the CDR3 is TGTGCCAGCAGCCAAGGCCTTCAGCTAGCGGGAGATGAGCAGTTCTTC. Translation: CASSQGLQLAGDEQFF.

This clone was seen a single time. The chain employs TRBV16 and TRBJ2-3; D gene ambiguous. This CDR3 has 14 amino acids. With 4 bases removed from V and 2 bases from J, the gap between germline ends came to 10 bases. In germline, CDR1 is KGHSY, CDR2 FQNENV. Here the CDR3 DNA reads TGTGCCAGCAGCCTGGGAATCTTCACAGATACGCAGTATTTT. This encodes CASSLGIFTDTQYF.

The CDR3 protein is CASSLAGTEYNEQFF. The CDR3 DNA reads as TGCGCCAGCAGCTTGGCGGGGACAGAGTACAATGAGCAGTTCTTC. The J gene is TRBJ2-1, the V gene TRBV5-1; 7 positions agree with TRBD1. Germline V gene data show CDR1 as SGHRS and CDR2 as YFSETQ. V gave up 0 bases and J gave up 4 bases; unmatched junction bases: 4. This CDR3 contains 15 residues. The full variable domain, with the rest looked up from reference TRBV5-1 and TRBJ2-1, is KAGVTQTPRYLIKTRGQQVTLSCSPISGHRSVSWYQQTPGQGLQFLFEYFSETQRNKGNFPGRFSGRQFSNSRSEMNVSTLELGDSALYLCASSLAGTEYNEQFFGPGTRLTVL.